This TCR beta chain is drawn from a study of cytomegalovirus exposure and HLA in healthy donors. This clone was observed a handful of times. 13 Jbeta primers and 60 Vbeta primers were used for the PCR. The authors' processing: Some 9.9 million shared chains were among some 80 million unique TCR beta chains counted in a later analysis. Assay: immunoSEQ multiplex PCR; the TCRdb copy retains only in-frame clones and omits some. V, J and clone size are taken as reported in that table, and D and trimming were inferred from the DNA itself. The sample holds about 98,000 clones, 60% to 80% seen once. The specimen was PBMCs. The receptor was derived from a female donor in good health and CMV-seronegative.

The CDR3 loop reads CASRRTGMGEAFF. CDR3 nucleotide sequence: TGTGCCAGCAGGCGAACAGGGATGGGGGAAGCTTTCTTT. The V and J genes are TRBV7-8 and TRBJ1-1; D perhaps matches TRBD1 (6 bases). The CDR3 has 13 amino acids. The V gene lost 6 bases and the J gene lost 8 bases, with 16 bases spanning the gap. Germline CDR1 is SGHVS and CDR2 is FQNEAQ. Combining the CDR3 with reference TRBV7-8 and TRBJ1-1 gives the whole variable domain GAGVSQSPRYKVAKRGQDVALRCDPISGHVSLFWYQQALGQGPEFLTYFQNEAQLDKSGLPSDRFFAERPEGSVSTLKIQRTQQEDSAVYLCASRRTGMGEAFFGQGTRLTVV.